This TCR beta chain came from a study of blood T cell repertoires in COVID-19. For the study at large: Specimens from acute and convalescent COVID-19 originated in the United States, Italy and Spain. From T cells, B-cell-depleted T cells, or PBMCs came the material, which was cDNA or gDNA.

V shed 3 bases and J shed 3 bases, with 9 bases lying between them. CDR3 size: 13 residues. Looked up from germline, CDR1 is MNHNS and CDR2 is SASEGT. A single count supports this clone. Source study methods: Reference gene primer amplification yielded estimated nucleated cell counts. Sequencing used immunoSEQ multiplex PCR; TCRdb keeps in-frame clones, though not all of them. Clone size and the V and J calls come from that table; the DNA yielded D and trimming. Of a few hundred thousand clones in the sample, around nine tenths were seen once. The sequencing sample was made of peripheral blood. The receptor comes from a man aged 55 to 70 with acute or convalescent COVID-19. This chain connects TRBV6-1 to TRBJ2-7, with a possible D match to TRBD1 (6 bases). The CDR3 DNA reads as TGTGCCAGCAGTGATGTACAGGGCTACGAGCAGTACTTC. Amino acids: CASSDVQGYEQYF.